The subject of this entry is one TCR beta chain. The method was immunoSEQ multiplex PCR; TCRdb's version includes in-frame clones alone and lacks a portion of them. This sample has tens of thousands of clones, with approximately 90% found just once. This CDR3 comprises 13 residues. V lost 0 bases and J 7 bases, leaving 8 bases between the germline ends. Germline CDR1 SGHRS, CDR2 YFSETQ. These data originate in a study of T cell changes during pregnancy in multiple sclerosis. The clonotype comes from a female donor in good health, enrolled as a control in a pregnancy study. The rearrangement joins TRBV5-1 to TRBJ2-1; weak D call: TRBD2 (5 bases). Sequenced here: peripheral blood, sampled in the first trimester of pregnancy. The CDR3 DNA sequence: TGCGCCAGCAGCTTGGACTGGAGGAATGAGCAGTTCTTC. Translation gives CASSLDWRNEQFF.